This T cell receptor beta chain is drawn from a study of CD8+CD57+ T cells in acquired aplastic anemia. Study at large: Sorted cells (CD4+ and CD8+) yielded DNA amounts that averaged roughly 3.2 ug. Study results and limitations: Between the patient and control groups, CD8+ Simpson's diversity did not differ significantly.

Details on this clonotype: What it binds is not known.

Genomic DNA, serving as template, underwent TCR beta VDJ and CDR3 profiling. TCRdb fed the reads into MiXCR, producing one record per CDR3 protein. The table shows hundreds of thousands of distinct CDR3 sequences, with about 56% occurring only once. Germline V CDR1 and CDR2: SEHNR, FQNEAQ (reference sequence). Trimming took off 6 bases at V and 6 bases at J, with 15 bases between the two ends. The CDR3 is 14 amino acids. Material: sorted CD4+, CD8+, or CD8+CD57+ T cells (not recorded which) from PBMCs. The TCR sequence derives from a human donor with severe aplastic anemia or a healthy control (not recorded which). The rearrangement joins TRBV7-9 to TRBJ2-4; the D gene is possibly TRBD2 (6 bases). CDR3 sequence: CASSFGGLGNIQYF. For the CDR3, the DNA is TGTGCCAGCAGTTTCGGGGGTCTTGGAAACATTCAGTACTTC.